These 12 T cell receptor beta chains were sequenced from one sample in a study of blood T cells in healthy people across ages. Through a sample-barcoded 5' primer and a J-beta primer mix, a second PCR was run for about 6 to 11 cycles. In TCRdb, the 5' RACE reads were re-called with MiXCR into one record per CDR3 protein. The sample yields under 850,000 distinct CDR3 sequences, about 34% seen once. Sequencing was done on a sample of blood. Receptors originate from a man in his late teens or twenties in good health.

The chain uses TRBV5-1 and TRBJ2-7; tentatively, D is TRBD1 (5 bases). V shed 3 bases and J shed 7 bases, with 17 bases lying between them. Germline assignment: CDR1 SGHRS and CDR2 YFSETQ. CDR3 size: 14 residues. DNA for the CDR3: TGCGCCAGCAGCTCCCGGACAATAAACAATGAGCAGTACTTC. It encodes CASSSRTINNEQYF.

CDR3 sequence reads: CASSFTGRGMETQYF. In nucleotides, the CDR3 is TGTGCCAGCAGCTTCACAGGGAGGGGAATGGAGACCCAGTACTTC. The chain employs TRBV5-6 and TRBJ2-5; D might be TRBD2 (7 bases). The germline V and J ends were trimmed by 2 bases and 5 bases, with 16 bases remaining between them. CDR3 size: 15 residues. Germline lookup yields CDR1 SGHDT and CDR2 YYEEEE.

There are a few counts of this clonotype. V usage is TRBV6-5 and J usage is TRBJ2-1, with 7 bases lining up with TRBD2. Per germline, CDR1 MNHEY and CDR2 SVGAGI. The V gene end was trimmed by 6 bases and the J gene end by 3 bases; junction bases not matched to a gene: 5. This CDR3 has 14 amino acids. CDR3 sequence: CASSRGGIYNEQFF. CDR3 nucleotide sequence: TGTGCCAGCAGCCGCGGGGGAATCTACAATGAGCAGTTCTTC.

A note on this clonotype: One base away lies a much larger clone, so this may be a sequencing read error. J is TRBJ1-4 and V is TRBV28; D is uncertain. Germline assignment: CDR1 MDHEN and CDR2 SYDVKM. With 2 bases removed from V and 3 bases from J, the gap between germline ends came to 10 bases. The CDR3 runs to 15 residues. The CDR3 nucleotides are TGTGCCAGCAGTTTAGATAAGGCGGCTAATGAAAAACTGTTTTTT. It is translated as CASSLDKAANEKLFF.

This clonotype was counted a few times. The chain joins TRBV7-2 to TRBJ1-1; 12 bases are a match to TRBD1. J gave up 0 bases and V 3 bases, and 8 bases lay outside the gene matches. This CDR3 spans 18 amino acids. Germline V lookup: CDR1 SGHTA, CDR2 FQGNSA. For the CDR3, the DNA is TGTGCCAGCAGCTTCCGAGCCGGGACAGGGGGCCTGAACACTGAAGCTTTCTTT. It encodes CASSFRAGTGGLNTEAFF.

On this clonotype: This may be a read error: a much more frequent sequence differs by one nucleotide. In DNA form, the CDR3 reads TGTGCCAGCAGAGGACAGGAACACAATGAGCAGTTCTTC. Amino acids: CASRGQEHNEQFF. The J gene is TRBJ2-1, the V gene TRBV9; 7 bases agree with TRBD1. This CDR3 contains 13 residues. Trimming took 5 bases from V and 5 from J; bases not matched to a gene: 4. Germline-derived CDR1 and CDR2 are SGDLS and YYNGEE.

V and J are TRBV27 and TRBJ1-2; D might be TRBD1 (6 bases). V lost 4 bases to trimming and J lost 10 bases, with 13 bases between them. Germline CDR1 and CDR2: MNHEY and SMNVEV (reference sequence). The CDR3 runs to 12 residues. The CDR3 loop reads CASSSQGIDYTF. In DNA form, the CDR3 reads TGTGCCAGCAGTTCCCAGGGGATCGACTACACCTTC.

This CDR3 is CASSVVGEAEQYF. The CDR3 DNA is TGTGCCAGCAGCGTAGTGGGGGAAGCGGAGCAGTACTTC. The rearrangement joins TRBV7-6 to TRBJ2-7, with D possibly being TRBD1 or TRBD2 (5 bases each). V shed 5 bases and J shed 7 bases, with 15 bases lying between them. Germline CDR1 reads SGHVS; CDR2 reads FNYEAQ. The CDR3 covers 13 residues.

This clonotype appeared a few times. At one end, the junction sequence differs from germline, possibly due to a read error. This sequence joins TRBV12-3 or TRBV12-4 and TRBJ1-3; unclear D gene. The length of the CDR3 is 14 residues. Here the CDR3 DNA reads TGTGCCAGCAGTAGACCGATCTCTGGAAACACCGTATATTTT. Translated: CASSRPISGNTVYF.

This sequence joins TRBV6-2 or TRBV6-3 and TRBJ1-5, with a weak D call TRBD1 (6 bases). The V and J ends lost 0 bases and 2 bases respectively, with 11 bases between them. The CDR3 totals 16 residues. Germline V gene sequence: CDR1 MNHEY, CDR2 SVGEGT. This CDR3 is CASSYSTPGGNQPQHF. CDR3 bases: TGTGCCAGCAGTTACTCTACCCCAGGGGGCAATCAGCCCCAGCATTTT.

V is TRBV20-1 and J is TRBJ2-5; D remains ambiguous. Germline CDR1 DFQATT, CDR2 SNEGSKA (reference sequence). CDR3 length: 15 amino acids. V dropped 3 bases and J dropped 0 bases, with 14 bases sitting between them. The CDR3 region has the DNA TGCAGTGCTAGGGACGACGCTTTGTACCAAGAGACCCAGTACTTC. Amino acids: CSARDDALYQETQYF.

This chain uses TRBV20-1 with TRBJ2-5; D remains ambiguous. The germline V gene has CDR1 DFQATT and CDR2 SNEGSKA (reference sequence). V shed 5 bases and J shed 11 bases, with 15 bases lying between them. The CDR3 is made up of 11 amino acids. CDR3 nucleotide sequence: TGCAGTGCTTCCCAGAGTAATGAGCAGTACTTC. Protein product: CSASQSNEQYF.